The 31 T cell receptor beta chains below come from one sample, sequenced in a study of T cell responses to AZD1222 COVID-19 vaccine. Libraries were prepared by immunoSEQ multiplex PCR; TCRdb keeps only in-frame clonotypes and omits some of them. Here the sample spans roughly 100,000 clones, over 90% being singletons. The sequenced sample was peripheral blood, obtained on day 0 of AZD1222 vaccination. The source of these receptors is an adult in good health.

This sequence joins TRBV2 and TRBJ2-1; 7 bases are shared with TRBD2. The V segment lost 6 bases and the J segment 1 base; nucleotides outside the gene matches: 3. Looked up from germline, CDR1 is SNHLY and CDR2 is FYNNEI. This CDR3 is built from 14 residues. The CDR3 DNA is TGTGCCAGCAGCGCCGGGGGGTCCTACAATGAGCAGTTCTTC. Translating it yields CASSAGGSYNEQFF.

This chain uses TRBV11-2 with TRBJ1-3; D is ambiguous. The germline V gene has CDR1 SGHAT and CDR2 FQNNGV. The CDR3 is 15 residues long. Trimming shortened V by 1 base and J by 4 bases, and 11 bases separated the two germline ends. This CDR3 is CASSLVGLPGNTIYF. In nucleotides, the CDR3 is TGTGCCAGCAGCTTAGTTGGTCTTCCAGGAAACACCATATATTTT.

The chain combines TRBV7-3 with TRBJ1-1; possible D gene TRBD1, 5 bases. CDR3 length: 13 residues. Germline assignment: CDR1 SGHTA and CDR2 FQGTGA. Trimming cost V 5 bases and J 3 bases, with 10 bases left between them. As DNA, the CDR3 is TGTGCCAGCAGCCCCCTGGGGGACACTGAAGCTTTCTTT. Its protein is CASSPLGDTEAFF.

This rearrangement joins TRBV20-1 to TRBJ1-3; D unclear. V shed 3 bases and J shed 0 bases, with 12 bases lying between them. The CDR3 extends over 15 amino acids. Per the germline V gene, CDR1 is DFQATT and CDR2 is SNEGSKA (reference sequence). This CDR3 is CSASSSGSSGNTIYF. CDR3 bases: TGCAGTGCTAGTAGTTCAGGTTCCTCTGGAAACACCATATATTTT.

This sequence joins TRBV2 and TRBJ1-6; tentatively, D is TRBD1 (6 bases). The CDR3 length is 15 residues. Germline-derived CDR1 and CDR2 are SNHLY and FYNNEI. Trimming removed 7 bases at V and 0 bases at J, with 10 bases between. Here the CDR3 reads CASNEDSSYNSPLHF. The CDR3 bases are TGTGCCAGCAACGAGGACAGCTCCTATAATTCACCCCTCCACTTT. Variable domain in full (rest from reference TRBV2 and TRBJ1-6): EPEVTQTPSHQVTQMGQEVILRCVPISNHLYFYWYRQILGQKVEFLVSFYNNEISEKSEIFDDQFSVERPDGSNFTLKIRSTKLEDSAMYFCASNEDSSYNSPLHFGNGTRLTVT.

The chain combines TRBV10-2 with TRBJ2-1; 9 bases map to TRBD1. Germline V gives CDR1 WSHSY, CDR2 SAAADI. The CDR3 runs to 14 residues. Trimming cost V 6 bases and J 9 bases; bases outside gene matches: 9. The CDR3 region is CASSPGQGKGEQFF. The CDR3 coding sequence is TGCGCCAGCAGCCCGGGACAGGGTAAGGGTGAGCAGTTCTTC.

The gene calls are TRBV10-3 and TRBJ1-1; D unresolved. The CDR3 runs 13 residues. Germline CDR1 is ENHRY and CDR2 is SYGVKD. V shed 3 bases and J shed 1 base, with 6 bases lying between them. Here the CDR3 DNA reads TGTGCCATCAGTGATGGAGGGAACACTGAAGCTTTCTTT. It translates to CAISDGGNTEAFF.

The chain is built from TRBV7-2 and TRBJ2-5, with 10 bases lining up with TRBD1. CDR3 length: 13 amino acids. In germline, CDR1 is SGHTA, CDR2 FQGNSA. After removal of 4 bases from V and 5 bases from J, the junction contained 1 base not matched to a gene. Here the CDR3 reads CASSWTGGETQYF. The CDR3 DNA follows: TGTGCCAGCAGCTGGACAGGGGGGGAGACCCAGTACTTC.

V is TRBV6-5 and J is TRBJ2-3, with 8 bases lining up with TRBD2. J was trimmed by 2 bases and V by 5 bases; bases with no gene match: 3. Germline-derived CDR1 and CDR2 are MNHEY and SVGAGI. This CDR3 is built from 14 residues. The CDR3 loop reads CASSPGRATDTQYF. CDR3 sequence (DNA): TGTGCCAGCAGTCCCGGGAGGGCCACAGATACGCAGTATTTT.

This chain connects TRBV5-1 to TRBJ2-3, with a possible D match to TRBD1 (5 bases). Germline CDR1 is SGHRS and CDR2 is YFSETQ. This CDR3 contains 15 residues. With 1 base removed from V and 0 bases from J, the gap between germline ends came to 9 bases. The DNA for the CDR3 is TGCGCCAGCAGCTTGTTGACAGCTAGCACAGATACGCAGTATTTT. This gives the protein CASSLLTASTDTQYF.

The chain is built from TRBV21-1 and TRBJ1-6. TRBV21-1 is a known pseudogene. The CDR3 extends over 16 amino acids. The CDR3 region is CASSKGRVRWVSPLHF. CDR3 nucleotides: TGTGCCAGCAGCAAAGGACGCGTGAGATGGGTCTCACCCCTCCACTTT.

This chain uses TRBV27 with TRBJ2-3, with 9 positions matching TRBD2. The V gene end was trimmed by 6 bases and the J gene end by 5 bases; junction bases not matched to a gene: 18. This CDR3 contains 18 residues. Germline assignment: CDR1 MNHEY and CDR2 SMNVEV (reference sequence). The CDR3 DNA is TGTGCCAGCAGGGGGGCAACAAATAGCGGGAGAGCGGGAGATACGCAGTATTTT. Its translation is CASRGATNSGRAGDTQYF.

The chain joins TRBV5-6 to TRBJ2-6; D is uncertain. With 4 bases removed from V and 1 base from J, the gap between germline ends came to 12 bases. The CDR3 is 16 residues long. Germline V gene data show CDR1 as SGHDT and CDR2 as YYEEEE. CDR3 sequence: CASSANPGSGANVLTF. CDR3 DNA sequence: TGTGCCAGCAGCGCTAATCCTGGGTCTGGGGCCAACGTCCTGACTTTC.

The chain employs TRBV28 and TRBJ2-1; 12 nucleotides line up with TRBD2. This CDR3 has 16 amino acids. Trimming at V came to 4 bases and at J to 4 bases, leaving 5 bases not matched to a gene. The germline V gene has CDR1 MDHEN and CDR2 SYDVKM. The CDR3 protein is CASSSRTSGKYNEQFF. The CDR3 DNA reads TGTGCCAGCAGTTCCCGGACTAGCGGGAAGTACAATGAGCAGTTCTTC. Full variable domain (rest looked up from reference TRBV28 and TRBJ2-1): DVKVTQSSRYLVKRTGEKVFLECVQDMDHENMFWYRQDPGLGLRLIYFSYDVKMKEKGDIPEGYSVSREKKERFSLILESASTNQTSMYLCASSSRTSGKYNEQFFGPGTRLTVL.

The chain combines TRBV12-2 with TRBJ1-1; TRBD1, the table's D call, was not compared with the DNA. TRBV12-2 is an annotated pseudogene. The CDR3 is made up of 22 amino acids. This CDR3 is CASRLAQRGQGTGQVGNTEAFF. For the CDR3, the DNA is TGTGCAAGTCGCTTAGCCCAGAGGGGACAGGGAACCGGGCAAGTGGGGAACACTGAAGCTTTCTTT.

The rearrangement uses TRBV6-5 and TRBJ1-1, with D unclear. Trimming pared 7 bases from V and 1 base from J, leaving 4 bases between. The V gene's germline CDR1 is MNHEY and CDR2 SVGAGI. The CDR3 runs to 11 residues. This CDR3 is CASIRNTEAFF. The CDR3 DNA sequence: TGTGCCAGCATTAGGAACACTGAAGCTTTCTTT.

The chain joins TRBV19 to TRBJ2-1, with a tentative D call TRBD1 (5 bases). Germline V gives CDR1 LNHDA, CDR2 SQIVND (reference sequence). The CDR3 loop spans 11 amino acids. The ends were cut back, 4 bases at V and 10 bases at J, with 8 bases in the middle. The CDR3 spells CASSTGREQFF. In nucleotides, the CDR3 is TGTGCCAGTAGTACAGGGCGGGAGCAGTTCTTC.

The genes are TRBV5-4 and TRBJ2-1, with D tentatively TRBD1 (5 bases). Germline-derived CDR1 and CDR2 are SGHNT and YYREEE (reference sequence). CDR3 length equals 14 residues. The ends were cut back, 2 bases at V and 6 bases at J, with 12 bases in the middle. The CDR3 nucleotides are TGTGCCAGCAGCTTACGCCAGGGTGGCAATGAGCAGTTCTTC. Encoded protein: CASSLRQGGNEQFF.

The chain couples TRBV6-5 to TRBJ2-7, with TRBD2 matching over 12 bases. Germline V gives CDR1 MNHEY, CDR2 SVGAGI. Trimming cost V 6 bases and J 1 base; bases outside gene matches: 4. This CDR3 contains 15 residues. The CDR3 protein is CASSRTSGKSYEQYF. Written as DNA, the CDR3 is TGTGCCAGCAGCAGGACTAGCGGGAAGTCCTACGAGCAGTACTTC.

This sequence joins TRBV20-1 and TRBJ2-7; TRBD2 is a possible D gene (5 bases). The germline V and J ends were trimmed by 3 bases and 5 bases, with 8 bases remaining between them. The germline V gene has CDR1 DFQATT and CDR2 SNEGSKA (reference sequence). The CDR3 length is 11 residues. The CDR3 loop reads CSASRGDEQYF. The CDR3 DNA is TGCAGTGCTAGCCGGGGTGACGAGCAGTACTTC.

The count of this clone is one. This rearrangement joins TRBV29-1 to TRBJ1-2, with D hard to call. The CDR3 runs 11 residues. Trimming removed 7 bases at V and 6 bases at J, with 12 bases between. CDR1 and CDR2 (germline): SQVTM, ANQGSEA. In DNA form, the CDR3 reads TGCAGCGCTTCAAAGGGTGATGGCTACACCTTC. Residues: CSASKGDGYTF. The full variable domain, in which reference TRBV29-1 and TRBJ1-2 provide the parts outside the CDR3, is SAVISQKPSRDICQRGTSLTIQCQVDSQVTMMFWYRQQPGQSLTLIATANQGSEATYESGFVIDKFPISRPNLTFSTLTVSNMSPEDSSIYLCSASKGDGYTFGSGTRLTVV.

In its sample, this clone was seen once. This chain joins TRBV27 and TRBJ2-3; 8 bases fit TRBD2. Germline assignment: CDR1 MNHEY and CDR2 SMNVEV (reference sequence). V shed 4 bases, J shed 0 bases, and the junction held 3 bases outside the gene matches. This CDR3 spans 15 amino acids. As DNA, the CDR3 is TGTGCCAGCAGTTCCGGGGGGGGGAGCACAGATACGCAGTATTTT. Residues: CASSSGGGSTDTQYF.

The genes are TRBV29-1 and TRBJ2-1; D is undetermined. The germline CDR1 and CDR2 sequences are SQVTM and ANQGSEA. The CDR3 has 13 amino acids. The V end was cut by 0 bases, the J end by 12 bases, with 15 bases between. The CDR3 loop is CSVEDLTPLWQFF. The CDR3 DNA reads TGCAGCGTTGAAGATCTTACACCCTTGTGGCAGTTCTTC.

The sample holds a few counts of this clone. The chain uses TRBV7-3 and TRBJ1-2; D gene uncertain. Deletions cut 3 bases from V and 2 bases from J, with 22 bases between. Germline CDR1 SGHTA, CDR2 FQGTGA. The CDR3 extends over 18 amino acids. The chain's CDR3 is CASSFRPRQSFLNYGYTF. CDR3 nucleotide sequence: TGTGCCAGCAGCTTTAGGCCCAGGCAGAGTTTTTTGAACTATGGCTACACCTTC.

The V call is TRBV4-2, the J call TRBJ2-2; D remains unclear. The V end was cut by 0 bases, the J end by 3 bases, with 11 bases between. CDR3 size: 16 residues. Germline-derived CDR1 and CDR2 are LGHNA and YNFKEQ. The CDR3: CASSQEVVHDTGELFF. DNA of the CDR3: TGTGCCAGCAGCCAAGAGGTAGTTCATGACACCGGGGAGCTGTTTTTT.

V and J are TRBV12-5 and TRBJ2-7; D may be TRBD1 or TRBD2 (5 bases each). The CDR3 totals 16 residues. Germline-derived CDR1 and CDR2 are LGHNT and FRNRAP. The germline V and J ends were trimmed by 1 base and 3 bases, with 16 bases remaining between them. CDR3 bases: TGTGCTAGTGGTTTGGCCTCGGGGCTAGACCTCTACGAGCAGTACTTC. It codes for CASGLASGLDLYEQYF.

The chain links TRBV30 to TRBJ1-1; the D gene is possibly TRBD1 (5 bases). The V gene lost 2 bases and the J gene lost 6 bases, with 19 bases spanning the gap. CDR3 length equals 15 residues. CDR1 is GTSNPN, CDR2 SVGIG, per germline (reference sequence). This CDR3 reads CAWSRGGSLGSEAFF. In DNA, the CDR3 is TGTGCCTGGAGTAGGGGAGGGTCGTTGGGCTCTGAAGCTTTCTTT.

V gene TRBV7-2 combines with J gene TRBJ1-5, with D tentatively TRBD1 (6 bases). V was shortened by 2 bases and J by 2 bases, with 10 bases between the two germline ends. This CDR3 region has 15 residues. Germline V gives CDR1 SGHTA, CDR2 FQGNSA. The CDR3: CASSLTQGGNQPQHF. The DNA of the CDR3 is TGTGCCAGCAGCTTAACACAGGGTGGCAATCAGCCCCAGCATTTT.

This CDR3 reads CASSWVGAANEKLFF. CDR3 bases: TGTGCCAGCAGCTGGGTTGGCGCAGCTAATGAAAAACTGTTTTTT. The chain employs TRBV5-6 and TRBJ1-4; no reliable D call. Per the germline V gene, CDR1 is SGHDT and CDR2 is YYEEEE. Between the trimmed V and J ends, which lost 3 bases and 3 bases, there was a span of 12 bases. The CDR3 has 15 amino acids.

V usage is TRBV4-1 and J usage is TRBJ2-6, with 8 bases aligning to TRBD1. CDR1 MGHRA and CDR2 YSYEKL come from the germline V gene. The CDR3 consists of 17 residues. Losses at the gene ends were 2 bases for V and 2 bases for J; bases not matched to a gene: 5. The CDR3 DNA reads as TGCGCCAGCAGCCAAATGACAGGGGTCCCTGGGGCCAACGTCCTGACTTTC. Translation gives CASSQMTGVPGANVLTF.

This chain connects TRBV5-1 to TRBJ1-1, with 11 positions matching TRBD1. V gave up 4 bases and J gave up 6 bases; unmatched junction bases: 8. The CDR3 is made up of 15 amino acids. Germline V gene data show CDR1 as SGHRS and CDR2 as YFSETQ. CDR3 amino acids: CASSAGQGARAEAFF. In DNA form, the CDR3 reads TGCGCCAGCAGCGCTGGACAGGGGGCTAGGGCTGAAGCTTTCTTT.